The TCR beta chain under discussion was sequenced for a study of cytomegalovirus exposure and HLA in healthy donors. Study as a whole: Clustering assigned about 79% of the roughly 370 genotyped donors to the Caucasian-associated ancestry cluster. Overall study results and limits: According to an earlier analysis, most TCR beta V segments yielded productive rearrangements about 87% or about 30% of the time.

This clone was seen a handful of times. Its antigen is unidentified. V lost 1 base and J lost 7, with 11 bases in between. The germline V gene encodes CDR1 SGHNT and CDR2 YYREEE (reference sequence). The CDR3 runs 14 residues. The PCR was carried out with 60 Vbeta primers and 13 Jbeta primers. The assay was immunoSEQ multiplex PCR, and TCRdb's table has in-frame clones only and misses some. The sample records 110,000 to 150,000 clones, 73% being singletons. Sequencing used PBMCs. The V call is TRBV5-4, the J call TRBJ1-4, with D perhaps TRBD1 (5 bases). The source is a woman aged 40-49 years in good health and CMV-seronegative. The DNA of the CDR3 is TGTGCCAGCAGCTTGTCAGGGATCGGTGAAAAACTGTTTTTT. This encodes CASSLSGIGEKLFF.